The 32 T cell receptor beta chains reported below all come from one sample, sequenced in a study of PD-L1 blockade in urothelial cancer. Measured with immunoSEQ multiplex PCR; TCRdb has only the in-frame clones, and not every one. The sample has about 80,000 clones, roughly 90% seen once. Sequenced material: PBMCs, taken around atezolizumab (anti-PD-L1) treatment. The receptor source for this set is a woman in her sixties or seventies with urothelial cancer.

The chain carries TRBV13 and TRBJ2-5; 10 bases map to TRBD2. V shed 2 bases and J 0 bases; nucleotides not matched to a gene: 12. CDR3 length: 19 residues. Germline values: CDR1 PRHDT, CDR2 FYEKMQ (reference sequence). CDR3 region: CASSLKTGIAGGHQETQYF. CDR3 DNA sequence: TGTGCCAGCAGCTTAAAGACGGGAATAGCGGGGGGACACCAAGAGACCCAGTACTTC.

V is TRBV6-1 and J is TRBJ1-5; TRBD1 matches at 7 bases. With V trimmed by 5 bases and J by 4 bases, 8 bases remained unmatched. The CDR3 totals 15 residues. Germline V gene data show CDR1 as MNHNS and CDR2 as SASEGT. The CDR3 bases are TGTGCCAGCAGTAACGACAGGGCTGGGAATCAGCCCCAGCATTTT. This gives the protein CASSNDRAGNQPQHF.

The V gene is TRBV21-1, the J gene TRBJ1-1. TRBV21-1 is assigned pseudogene status. This CDR3 comprises 14 residues. CDR3 sequence (DNA): TGTGCCAGCACCCGTCGGCGAGGGAACACTGAAGCTTTCTTT. Translation: CASTRRRGNTEAFF.

The J gene is TRBJ2-7, the V gene TRBV5-4; D uncertain. CDR3 length: 13 residues. Germline-derived CDR1 and CDR2 are SGHNT and YYREEE (reference sequence). Trimming cost V 1 base and J 0 bases, with 5 bases left between them. This CDR3 is CASSLPSSYEQYF. CDR3 nucleotide sequence: TGTGCCAGCAGCTTGCCCAGCTCCTACGAGCAGTACTTC.

The genes are TRBV5-1 and TRBJ2-7, with 9 bases identical to TRBD2. Germline V gives CDR1 SGHRS, CDR2 YFSETQ. This CDR3 comprises 14 residues. The J segment lost 5 bases and the V segment lost 0 bases, leaving 3 bases of the junction unmatched. CDR3 loop: CASSLGLAADEQYF. For the CDR3, the DNA is TGCGCCAGCAGCTTGGGACTAGCGGCCGACGAGCAGTACTTC.

This clone was observed once. The chain uses TRBV5-1 and TRBJ1-3, with TRBD1 matching over 11 bases. The V and J ends lost 4 bases and 1 base, in that order; junction bases with no gene match: 10. The CDR3 contains 18 residues. Germline-derived CDR1 and CDR2 are SGHRS and YFSETQ. The CDR3 reads CASSTGQGVSRSGNTIYF. The CDR3 bases are TGCGCCAGCAGCACGGGACAGGGGGTCTCCCGGTCTGGAAACACCATATATTTT.

The chain joins TRBV5-1 to TRBJ2-2; tentatively, D is TRBD2 (5 bases). This CDR3 region has 16 residues. Per germline, CDR1 SGHRS and CDR2 YFSETQ. The V end was cut by 2 bases, the J end by 1 base, with 12 bases between. CDR3 in DNA: TGCGCCAGCAGCTTAACCAACAGCGGGAACACCGGGGAGCTGTTTTTT. Amino acids: CASSLTNSGNTGELFF.

The chain recombines TRBV25-1 with TRBJ1-2, with D possibly being TRBD1 (6 bases). Per germline, CDR1 MGHDK and CDR2 SYGVNS. The V gene lost 5 bases and the J gene lost 8 bases, with 12 bases spanning the gap. There are 12 residues in the CDR3. The chain's CDR3 is CASSKGQWGYTF. The CDR3 DNA reads TGTGCCAGCAGTAAGGGACAATGGGGCTACACCTTC.

The chain uses TRBV5-1 and TRBJ1-1; D may be TRBD1 (5 bases). Germline lookup yields CDR1 SGHRS and CDR2 YFSETQ. The CDR3 has 13 residues. The V end lost 6 bases, the J end lost 1 base, and 10 bases lay between the germline ends. In DNA form, the CDR3 reads TGCGCCAGCAAATTGACAGAGAACACTGAAGCTTTCTTT. Protein product: CASKLTENTEAFF. Variable domain in full (rest from reference TRBV5-1 and TRBJ1-1): KAGVTQTPRYLIKTRGQQVTLSCSPISGHRSVSWYQQTPGQGLQFLFEYFSETQRNKGNFPGRFSGRQFSNSRSEMNVSTLELGDSALYLCASKLTENTEAFFGQGTRLTVV.

The CDR3: CASSRPGTGPGTEAFF. For the CDR3, the DNA is TGTGCCAGCAGCCGTCCCGGGACAGGGCCGGGCACTGAAGCTTTCTTT. The chain has TRBV7-9 and TRBJ1-1; 9 bases map to TRBD1. V dropped 5 bases and J dropped 4; count of bases not matched to a gene: 11. The germline CDR1 and CDR2 sequences are SEHNR and FQNEAQ (reference sequence). The CDR3 runs to 16 residues. Variable domain in full (rest from reference TRBV7-9 and TRBJ1-1): DTGVSQNPRHKITKRGQNVTFRCDPISEHNRLYWYRQTLGQGPEFLTYFQNEAQLEKSRLLSDRFSAERPKGSFSTLEIQRTEQGDSAMYLCASSRPGTGPGTEAFFGQGTRLTVV.

This clone was found once. The chain employs TRBV4-2 and TRBJ2-7, with 7 bases identical to TRBD2. V shed 0 bases, J shed 3 bases, and the junction held 8 bases outside the gene matches. Germline CDR1 and CDR2: LGHNA and YNFKEQ. The CDR3 is made up of 16 amino acids. This CDR3 reads CASSQDPASGDYEQYF. CDR3 sequence (DNA): TGTGCCAGCAGCCAAGATCCGGCTAGCGGAGACTACGAGCAGTACTTC.

This clone was counted between two and nine times. The rearrangement uses TRBV4-1 and TRBJ1-4; 11 nucleotides line up with TRBD1. The junction had 14 bases not matched to a gene; V was cut back by 4 bases and J by 7 bases. The CDR3 has 18 amino acids. Germline V lookup: CDR1 MGHRA, CDR2 YSYEKL. In nucleotides, the CDR3 is TGCGCCAGCAGCCCCATTGCGCGTGGACAGGGGGCTGGTGAAAAACTGTTTTTT. Amino acid sequence: CASSPIARGQGAGEKLFF.

The chain uses TRBV30 and TRBJ2-3, with 8 nucleotides matching TRBD2. V lost 8 bases and J lost 4; bases outside the gene matches: 8. Germline CDR1 and CDR2: GTSNPN and SVGIG (reference sequence). The CDR3 is 13 residues long. The CDR3 DNA is TGTGCCAGAGGGACTAGTTTGTCAGATACGCAGTATTTT. This translates into CARGTSLSDTQYF.

This rearrangement joins TRBV6-1 to TRBJ2-7; 10 bases are a match to TRBD2. J gave up 0 bases and V 1 base, and 0 bases lay outside the gene matches. The CDR3 has 15 residues. CDR1 MNHNS and CDR2 SASEGT come from the germline V gene. Here the CDR3 reads CASSEGTSGSYEQYF. In nucleotides, the CDR3 is TGTGCCAGCAGTGAAGGGACTAGCGGCTCCTACGAGCAGTACTTC.

The V call is TRBV7-2, the J call TRBJ1-2; possibly TRBD1 for D (6 bases). Germline values: CDR1 SGHTA, CDR2 FQGNSA. The CDR3 sequence is 14 residues long. V was trimmed by 4 bases and J by 4 bases, leaving 13 bases between them. Here the CDR3 DNA reads TGTGCCAGCAGCTCCCAGGGGCCGCCCTATGGCTACACCTTC. Translated, it gives CASSSQGPPYGYTF.

The rearrangement links TRBV30 to TRBJ1-1; TRBD1 aligns across 8 bases. Germline trimming cut 0 bases from V and 3 bases from J; bases unmatched to any gene: 0. CDR3 length: 13 amino acids. CDR1 and CDR2 (germline): GTSNPN, SVGIG (reference sequence). The CDR3 bases are TGTGCCTGGAGTGTGACAGGGGACACTGAAGCTTTCTTT. Its protein product is CAWSVTGDTEAFF.

The sample holds a few counts of this clone. The V and J genes are TRBV7-8 and TRBJ1-2; D unresolved. CDR1 and CDR2 from the germline V gene are SGHVS and FQNEAQ. The V end lost 3 bases, the J end lost 4 bases, and 6 bases lay between the germline ends. The length of the CDR3 is 12 residues. In DNA, the CDR3 is TGTGCCAGCAGCTTTATTAGCTATGGCTACACCTTC. Translating gives CASSFISYGYTF.

The CDR3 DNA reads as TGTGCCATCAATGACAGGGGGATGCACACCGGGGAGCTGTTTTTT. Amino acid sequence: CAINDRGMHTGELFF. The rearrangement joins TRBV10-3 to TRBJ2-2, with 9 bases fitting TRBD1. CDR1 is ENHRY, CDR2 SYGVKD, per germline. The CDR3 totals 15 residues. Trimming cost V 7 bases and J 3 bases; bases outside gene matches: 6.

V is TRBV27 and J is TRBJ1-4; TRBD1 might be the D (5 bases). CDR3 length: 15 residues. CDR1 and CDR2 from the germline V gene are MNHEY and SMNVEV (reference sequence). The V end was cut by 2 bases, the J end by 7 bases, with 14 bases between. CDR3 sequence: CASSLLARVGEKLFF. CDR3 DNA sequence: TGTGCCAGCAGTTTACTTGCCAGGGTGGGTGAAAAACTGTTTTTT.

The V call is TRBV6-1, the J call TRBJ1-2; D unresolved. Trimming took 1 base from V and 3 from J, leaving 12 bases between them. This CDR3 spans 15 amino acids. Germline CDR1 is MNHNS and CDR2 is SASEGT. The CDR3 DNA reads TGTGCCAGCAGTGAAGTCCCATGGACTTACTATGGCTACACCTTC. This encodes CASSEVPWTYYGYTF.

Written as DNA, the CDR3 is TGCGCCAGCAGTGAGAGGGACAGTTCCTACGAGCAGTACTTC. Its protein is CASSERDSSYEQYF. The chain has TRBV10-2 and TRBJ2-7; 7 nucleotides line up with TRBD1. V shed 2 bases and J 1 base; nucleotides not matched to a gene: 2. This CDR3 spans 14 amino acids. From germline, CDR1 is WSHSY and CDR2 SAAADI.

V gene TRBV30 combines with J gene TRBJ1-4, with a possible D match to TRBD1 (5 bases). V was trimmed by 1 base and J by 3 bases, leaving 15 bases between them. CDR1 GTSNPN and CDR2 SVGIG come from the germline V gene (reference sequence). The CDR3 is 16 amino acids. CDR3 region: CAWSGGRLAPNEKLFF. The CDR3, as DNA: TGTGCCTGGAGTGGGGGCCGACTCGCGCCTAATGAAAAACTGTTTTTT.

The chain employs TRBV18 and TRBJ2-3; TRBD2 agrees at 7 bases. Germline lookup yields CDR1 KGHSH and CDR2 LQKENI. V shed 0 bases, J shed 2 bases, and the junction held 2 bases outside the gene matches. The CDR3 length is 15 residues. CDR3 sequence (DNA): TGTGCCAGCTCACCACCGGGAGGGTCCACAGATACGCAGTATTTT. Translating it yields CASSPPGGSTDTQYF.

The V gene is TRBV5-4, the J gene TRBJ1-4; possible D gene TRBD1, 6 bases. The CDR3 sequence is 15 residues long. Germline V gives CDR1 SGHNT, CDR2 YYREEE (reference sequence). The V and J ends lost 0 bases and 5 bases respectively, with 11 bases between them. The CDR3 sequence is CASSLDPGENEKLFF. The DNA for the CDR3 is TGTGCCAGCAGCTTGGACCCAGGGGAGAATGAAAAACTGTTTTTT.

The chain couples TRBV27 to TRBJ2-1, with 12 bases aligning to TRBD2. The V and J ends lost 5 bases and 3 bases, in that order; junction bases with no gene match: 14. The CDR3 sequence is 19 residues long. Germline-derived CDR1 and CDR2 are MNHEY and SMNVEV (reference sequence). CDR3 nucleotide sequence: TGTGCCAGCAGTCCCTCCTCGGGACTAGCGGGCCATTTCTACAATGAGCAGTTCTTC. Its protein product is CASSPSSGLAGHFYNEQFF.

The chain uses TRBV5-4 and TRBJ2-2; TRBD2 is a possible D gene (5 bases). V lost 0 bases to trimming and J lost 5 bases, with 14 bases between them. The germline CDR1 and CDR2 sequences are SGHNT and YYREEE (reference sequence). There are 16 residues in the CDR3. CDR3 bases: TGTGCCAGCAGCTTGGTTCCGGACTCAGCTACCGGGGAGCTGTTTTTT. Translating it yields CASSLVPDSATGELFF.

The J gene is TRBJ2-5, the V gene TRBV9, with TRBD2 identical over 10 bases. The CDR3 runs 15 residues. V shed 0 bases and J 5 bases; nucleotides not matched to a gene: 4. Germline V gene data show CDR1 as SGDLS and CDR2 as YYNGEE. DNA for the CDR3: TGTGCCAGCAGCGTAGTAGCGGGAGGAGGTGAGACCCAGTACTTC. It yields the protein CASSVVAGGGETQYF.

V usage is TRBV5-1 and J usage is TRBJ2-7, with TRBD1 matching over 11 bases. The germline V gene encodes CDR1 SGHRS and CDR2 YFSETQ. The V segment lost 1 base and the J segment 6 bases; nucleotides outside the gene matches: 9. This CDR3 region has 16 residues. The CDR3 loop reads CASSLLGTGGGGEQYF. The CDR3 region has the DNA TGCGCCAGCAGCTTGCTAGGGACAGGGGGAGGAGGCGAGCAGTACTTC.

The genes are TRBV4-2 and TRBJ2-5, with 9 bases fitting TRBD2. J gave up 1 base and V 1 base, and 4 bases lay outside the gene matches. This CDR3 has 16 amino acids. From germline, CDR1 is LGHNA and CDR2 YNFKEQ. This chain's CDR3 is CASSQAAGGPQETQYF. The CDR3 DNA follows: TGTGCCAGCAGCCAAGCGGCGGGGGGGCCCCAAGAGACCCAGTACTTC.

V gene TRBV29-1 combines with J gene TRBJ2-1; TRBD2 matches 12 bases. Germline CDR1 reads SQVTM; CDR2 reads ANQGSEA. Germline trimming cut 4 bases from V and 0 bases from J; bases unmatched to any gene: 4. CDR3 length: 16 amino acids. CDR3 nucleotide sequence: TGCAGCGTTGGAGAGACTAGCGGGAGCTCCTACAATGAGCAGTTCTTC. This translates into CSVGETSGSSYNEQFF.

V is TRBV29-1 and J is TRBJ2-7; 7 bases are a match to TRBD2. V dropped 3 bases and J dropped 5; count of bases not matched to a gene: 7. CDR1 is SQVTM and CDR2 is ANQGSEA in the germline V gene. CDR3 length: 13 residues. Here the CDR3 DNA reads TGCAGCGTTGATTGGGGGGGAAGCGACGAGCAGTACTTC. It specifies CSVDWGGSDEQYF.

The chain uses TRBV7-8 and TRBJ1-1; D is undetermined. V was trimmed by 1 base and J by 1 base, leaving 10 bases between them. From germline, CDR1 is SGHVS and CDR2 FQNEAQ. The CDR3 has 15 residues. DNA for the CDR3: TGTGCCAGCAGCTTAGGTCTAACGGGGAACACTGAAGCTTTCTTT. Translated: CASSLGLTGNTEAFF.